This is a list of T cell receptor beta chains from one sample in a study of blood T cell repertoires in COVID-19. This table comes from immunoSEQ multiplex PCR, and its TCRdb copy is limited to in-frame clones, with some not included. The table has 300,000 to 350,000 clones, roughly 90% seen once; the top ten hold 7.5% to 10%. The specimen was peripheral blood. All receptors come from a man younger than 45 with COVID-19, enrolled during active disease. Each CDR3 is given with its conserved first and last residue. The order of the fields is clone size, D gene, V gene, J gene, CDR3 protein, CDR3 DNA. A D gene is named only where the DNA matches it firmly. The size field is filled for only some rows; it gives once, few, many or a size class.

abundance: once
d_gene: NA
v_gene: TRBV7-3
j_gene: TRBJ1-6
CDR3aa: CASSAAITGTNSPLHF
CDR3nt: TGTGCCAGCAGCGCCGCGATCACAGGGACTAATTCACCCCTCCACTTT

abundance: NA
d_gene: NA
v_gene: TRBV27
j_gene: TRBJ1-6
CDR3aa: CASSSPGHLMSSYNSPLHF
CDR3nt: TGTGCCAGCAGTTCACCGGGACACCTTATGAGCTCCTATAATTCACCCCTCCACTTT

abundance: NA
d_gene: TRBD1
v_gene: TRBV6-5
j_gene: TRBJ1-6
CDR3aa: CASSHRQGSGSPLHF
CDR3nt: TGTGCCAGCAGTCATCGACAGGGAAGCGGTTCACCCCTCCACTTT

abundance: NA
d_gene: TRBD1
v_gene: TRBV18
j_gene: TRBJ1-1
CDR3aa: CASSPNRGSSPDEAFF
CDR3nt: TGTGCCAGCTCACCCAACAGGGGAAGTTCGCCCGATGAAGCTTTCTTT

abundance: NA
d_gene: TRBD2
v_gene: TRBV2
j_gene: TRBJ2-2
CDR3aa: CASSGGSINTGELFF
CDR3nt: TGTGCCAGCAGTGGCGGGAGCATTAACACCGGGGAGCTGTTTTTT

abundance: NA
d_gene: NA
v_gene: TRBV4-3
j_gene: TRBJ2-7
CDR3aa: CASSQDLRGGMSTRQYF
CDR3nt: TGCGCCAGCAGCCAAGATCTAAGGGGAGGAATGTCTACGAGGCAGTACTTC

abundance: NA
d_gene: TRBD2
v_gene: TRBV15
j_gene: TRBJ2-5
CDR3aa: CATSRDELAGADETQYF
CDR3nt: TGTGCCACCAGCAGAGATGAACTAGCGGGAGCGGATGAGACCCAGTACTTC

abundance: NA
d_gene: TRBD1
v_gene: TRBV6-5
j_gene: TRBJ1-2
CDR3aa: CASTSLDRVFGGYTF
CDR3nt: TGTGCCAGCACCTCTTTGGACAGGGTATTTGGGGGCTACACCTTC

abundance: NA
d_gene: NA
v_gene: TRBV29-1
j_gene: TRBJ1-2
CDR3aa: CSVSWGDGYTF
CDR3nt: TGCAGCGTTTCGTGGGGGGATGGCTACACCTTC

abundance: NA
d_gene: NA
v_gene: TRBV30
j_gene: TRBJ1-3
CDR3aa: CAWSVPRGTGNTIYF
CDR3nt: TGTGCCTGGAGTGTACCAAGGGGAACTGGAAACACCATATATTTT

abundance: NA
d_gene: TRBD2
v_gene: TRBV7-9
j_gene: TRBJ2-1
CDR3aa: CASSLPSGYESYNEQFF
CDR3nt: TGTGCCAGCAGCCTTCCTAGCGGGTACGAGTCCTACAATGAGCAGTTCTTC

abundance: NA
d_gene: NA
v_gene: TRBV24-1
j_gene: TRBJ2-1
CDR3aa: CATSDPSPRDEQFF
CDR3nt: TGTGCCACCAGTGACCCTAGCCCTCGGGATGAGCAGTTCTTC

abundance: NA
d_gene: NA
v_gene: TRBV14
j_gene: TRBJ1-6
CDR3aa: CASSQAGRGNSPLHF
CDR3nt: TGTGCCAGCAGCCAAGCGGGCCGGGGTAATTCACCCCTCCACTTT

abundance: NA
d_gene: NA
v_gene: TRBV7-9
j_gene: TRBJ2-7
CDR3aa: CASSLGGARNEQYF
CDR3nt: TGTGCCAGCAGCCTGGGGGGGGCGCGGAACGAGCAGTACTTC

abundance: NA
d_gene: TRBD1
v_gene: TRBV27
j_gene: TRBJ1-2
CDR3aa: CASSDRGDSRYGYTF
CDR3nt: TGTGCCAGCTCGGACAGGGGGGATAGTAGATATGGCTACACCTTC